The rows below give T cell receptor beta chains drawn from one sample of a study of blood T cell repertoires in COVID-19. Only in-frame clones appear in the TCRdb table, and some are missing; sequencing was by immunoSEQ multiplex PCR. The table records under 80,000 clones, roughly 80% of them present only once. Sample: peripheral blood. The source is a man between 45 and 60 years old with acute or convalescent COVID-19. The CDR3 runs from the conserved cysteine through the conserved F or W. A D gene is named only where the DNA matches it firmly. Only part of the rows carry a size: once, few, many, or a class if the clone is expanded.

j_gene: TRBJ2-1
abundance: -
d_gene: -
v_gene: TRBV11-2
CDR3aa: CASSLFNDRYNEQFF
CDR3nt: TGTGCCAGCAGCCTTTTTAATGACAGGTACAATGAGCAGTTCTTC

j_gene: TRBJ2-3
abundance: -
d_gene: -
v_gene: TRBV6-4
CDR3aa: CASSLQGGPTDTQYF
CDR3nt: TGTGCCAGCAGTCTTCAGGGTGGGCCCACAGATACGCAGTATTTT

j_gene: TRBJ2-4
abundance: -
d_gene: TRBD2
v_gene: TRBV9
CDR3aa: CASSSSSSGRDLAKNIQYF
CDR3nt: TGTGCCAGCAGCTCCAGTTCTAGCGGGAGGGATCTAGCCAAAAACATTCAGTACTTC

j_gene: TRBJ1-1
abundance: once
d_gene: -
v_gene: TRBV6-5
CDR3aa: CASTPSGMNTEAFF
CDR3nt: TGTGCCAGCACCCCCAGTGGCATGAACACTGAAGCTTTCTTT

j_gene: TRBJ2-2
abundance: -
d_gene: -
v_gene: TRBV25-1
CDR3aa: CASSVTGRDTGELFF
CDR3nt: TGTGCCAGCAGTGTAACAGGGAGGGACACCGGGGAGCTGTTTTTT

j_gene: TRBJ1-1
abundance: few
d_gene: -
v_gene: TRBV7-8
CDR3aa: CASSLGGSPEAFF
CDR3nt: TGTGCCAGCAGCTTGGGGGGTAGCCCTGAAGCTTTCTTT

j_gene: TRBJ1-5
abundance: once
d_gene: -
v_gene: TRBV2
CDR3aa: CASREAVSGQPQHF
CDR3nt: TGTGCCAGCAGGGAGGCCGTCTCGGGACAGCCCCAGCATTTT

j_gene: TRBJ2-3
abundance: -
d_gene: -
v_gene: TRBV9
CDR3aa: CASSVFGPEGDTQYF
CDR3nt: TGTGCCAGCAGCGTATTCGGTCCGGAGGGGGATACGCAGTATTTT

j_gene: TRBJ1-5
abundance: -
d_gene: -
v_gene: TRBV19
CDR3aa: CASRLGGDSNQPQHF
CDR3nt: TGTGCCAGTAGATTAGGAGGGGATAGCAATCAGCCCCAGCATTTT

j_gene: TRBJ1-5
abundance: once
d_gene: -
v_gene: TRBV19
CDR3aa: CASSINSFGPQHF
CDR3nt: TGTGCCAGTAGTATAAACAGCTTTGGGCCCCAGCATTTT

j_gene: TRBJ2-7
abundance: once
d_gene: TRBD2
v_gene: TRBV6-2/TRBV6-3
CDR3aa: CASSHPLAGAYEQYF
CDR3nt: TGTGCCAGCAGTCACCCGCTAGCGGGGGCCTACGAGCAGTACTTC

j_gene: TRBJ2-7
abundance: -
d_gene: -
v_gene: TRBV10-1
CDR3aa: CASSEAGSYEQYF
CDR3nt: TGCGCCAGCAGTGAGGCAGGCAGCTACGAGCAGTACTTC

j_gene: TRBJ2-7
abundance: -
d_gene: TRBD1
v_gene: TRBV6-6
CDR3aa: CAGGQGPYEQYF
CDR3nt: TGTGCCGGCGGACAGGGCCCCTACGAGCAGTACTTC

j_gene: TRBJ1-6
abundance: -
d_gene: TRBD1
v_gene: TRBV9
CDR3aa: CASSVGTGGTALHF
CDR3nt: TGTGCCAGCAGCGTAGGGACAGGGGGGACGGCCCTCCACTTT

j_gene: TRBJ2-1
abundance: -
d_gene: -
v_gene: TRBV7-8
CDR3aa: CASSLLRVYNEQFF
CDR3nt: TGTGCCAGCAGCTTACTCCGGGTTTACAATGAGCAGTTCTTC

j_gene: TRBJ2-1
abundance: -
d_gene: TRBD2
v_gene: TRBV4-2
CDR3aa: CASSQDLPGLARRDEQFF
CDR3nt: TGTGCCAGCAGCCAGGATCTTCCGGGACTAGCGAGGCGGGATGAGCAGTTCTTC

j_gene: TRBJ2-3
abundance: -
d_gene: -
v_gene: TRBV11-2
CDR3aa: CASSGLKVHTDTQYF
CDR3nt: TGTGCCAGCAGCGGACTAAAAGTACACACAGATACGCAGTATTTT

j_gene: TRBJ1-3
abundance: -
d_gene: -
v_gene: TRBV11-2
CDR3aa: CASSSGQTGNTIYF
CDR3nt: TGTGCCAGCAGCTCGGGACAAACTGGAAACACCATATATTTT

j_gene: TRBJ2-7
abundance: -
d_gene: TRBD2
v_gene: TRBV2
CDR3aa: CASSGVSGGSYEQYF
CDR3nt: TGTGCCAGCAGTGGGGTTAGCGGGGGGTCCTACGAGCAGTACTTC

j_gene: TRBJ2-1
abundance: -
d_gene: -
v_gene: TRBV9
CDR3aa: CASSPLGRNEQFF
CDR3nt: TGTGCCAGCAGCCCTCTCGGTCGTAATGAGCAGTTCTTC

j_gene: TRBJ1-5
abundance: -
d_gene: TRBD1
v_gene: TRBV6-5
CDR3aa: CASRGQGGTQPQHF
CDR3nt: TGTGCCAGCAGGGGACAGGGTGGAACCCAGCCCCAGCATTTT

j_gene: TRBJ1-1
abundance: -
d_gene: -
v_gene: TRBV29-1
CDR3aa: CSVQQKNTEAFF
CDR3nt: TGCAGCGTCCAACAGAAGAACACTGAAGCTTTCTTT